The 23 T cell receptor beta chains given below trace back to one sample, sequenced in a study of post-analysis software for immune sequencing data. Points from the study as a whole: Four to six TRBV segments were more frequent in patients than controls; TRBV5-6, TRBV5-1 and TRBV20-1 belonged to this group.

No antigen has been identified for these receptors. Every TCR beta cDNA library bore unique molecular identifiers. From the PCR reads, TCRdb called clonotypes with MiXCR, one entry per CDR3 protein. This sample has hundreds of thousands of distinct CDR3 sequences, with 59% found just once. The specimen sequenced was blood. These TCRs come from a girl aged 2-9 years with multiple sclerosis.

The chain employs TRBV5-1 and TRBJ2-7; 9 bases map to TRBD1. The CDR3 has 15 residues. Unmatched junction bases numbered 6, after V lost 4 bases and J lost 1 base. The germline V gene encodes CDR1 SGHRS and CDR2 YFSETQ. CDR3 region: CASSQTGQGSYEQYF. The CDR3 DNA sequence: TGCGCCAGCAGCCAAACGGGACAGGGATCCTACGAGCAGTACTTC.

The V gene is TRBV6-1, the J gene TRBJ2-6; 7 nucleotides match TRBD1. The junction had 7 bases not matched to a gene; V was cut back by 2 bases and J by 0 bases. The CDR3 runs 18 residues. Germline values: CDR1 MNHNS, CDR2 SASEGT. CDR3 sequence (DNA): TGTGCCAGCAGTGAACGGGACAGCCAAAGCTCTGGGGCCAACGTCCTGACTTTC. It yields the protein CASSERDSQSSGANVLTF.

The chain recombines TRBV4-2 with TRBJ2-3, with 8 bases matching TRBD2. Germline V CDR1 and CDR2: LGHNA, YNFKEQ. This CDR3 has 16 amino acids. The J segment lost 1 base and the V segment lost 0 bases, leaving 3 bases of the junction unmatched. CDR3 amino acids: CASSQEGRGGTDTQYF. DNA for the CDR3: TGTGCCAGCAGCCAAGAGGGGCGGGGGGGCACAGATACGCAGTATTTT.

The chain combines TRBV7-3 with TRBJ2-7; TRBD1 aligns across 7 bases. The V segment lost 2 bases and the J segment 5 bases; nucleotides outside the gene matches: 15. CDR3 length: 17 residues. Germline CDR1 reads SGHTA; CDR2 reads FQGTGA. The CDR3 is CASSLDPTGPRVDEQYF. In DNA form, the CDR3 reads TGTGCCAGCAGCTTAGACCCGACAGGGCCTAGGGTCGACGAGCAGTACTTC.

V is TRBV12-3 or TRBV12-4 and J is TRBJ2-1; D perhaps matches TRBD2 (5 bases). The CDR3 covers 16 residues. The V gene lost 6 bases and the J gene lost 0 bases, with 15 bases spanning the gap. The CDR3 DNA reads TGTGCCAGCAGCGCCCCTATTGGAGGCTCCTACAATGAGCAGTTCTTC. It codes for CASSAPIGGSYNEQFF.

This clonotype was picked up a small number of times. J is TRBJ2-3 and V is TRBV6-6; 8 bases match TRBD2. The CDR3 loop spans 16 amino acids. The germline V gene has CDR1 MNHNY and CDR2 SVGAGI (reference sequence). V trimming: 5 bases; J trimming: 7 bases; junction bases outside the gene matches: 14. The CDR3 bases are TGTGCCAGCAGTCCTAAAGAGGGCGGGGGGCTAAATACGCAGTATTTT. Amino acid sequence: CASSPKEGGGLNTQYF.

This clonotype was detected a few times. The chain has TRBV29-1 and TRBJ2-6, with 12 bases identical to TRBD2. Per the germline V gene, CDR1 is SQVTM and CDR2 is ANQGSEA. J was trimmed by 0 bases and V by 5 bases; bases with no gene match: 14. The CDR3 extends over 20 amino acids. CDR3 bases: TGCAGCGTTCTTATCACGAAACTAGCGGGGGGTACCTCTGGGGCCAACGTCCTGACTTTC. As protein: CSVLITKLAGGTSGANVLTF.

This clonotype was counted between two and nine times. The chain carries TRBV5-5 and TRBJ1-2; D perhaps matches TRBD1 (5 bases). The germline V gene has CDR1 SGHKS and CDR2 YYEKEE (reference sequence). Between the trimmed V and J ends, which lost 0 bases and 7 bases, there was a span of 19 bases. The CDR3 is 16 residues long. CDR3 region: CASSLVGPRAATGYTF. The CDR3, as DNA: TGTGCCAGCAGCTTGGTGGGACCCAGAGCCGCAACTGGCTACACCTTC.

About this clonotype: The junction and the germline gene differ at one end; a read error may be behind it. The J gene is TRBJ2-3, the V gene TRBV2; TRBD2 agrees at 8 bases. The length of the CDR3 is 15 residues. Germline lookup yields CDR1 SNHLY and CDR2 FYNNEI. The CDR3 DNA is TGTGCCGGCAGTGACGGGGGGGGTTCAGGAGATACGCAGTATTTT. Its protein is CAGSDGGGSGDTQYF.

The chain employs TRBV9 and TRBJ2-2; no clear D. Per germline, CDR1 SGDLS and CDR2 YYNGEE. V gave up 0 bases and J gave up 4 bases, with 10 bases separating them. The CDR3 contains 15 residues. The CDR3 here is CASSVEGRSTGELFF. The DNA of the CDR3 is TGTGCCAGCAGCGTAGAGGGCAGAAGCACCGGGGAGCTGTTTTTT.

The rearrangement uses TRBV5-1 and TRBJ2-1; perhaps D is TRBD1 or TRBD2 (5 bases each). The assigned J gene may be wrong: the sequence end matches TRBJ2-7 better. The CDR3 extends over 15 amino acids. The V gene's germline CDR1 is SGHRS and CDR2 YFSETQ. Here the CDR3 reads CASSLVAGTYNEQYF. The CDR3 nucleotides read TGCGCCAGCAGCTTGGTTGCAGGGACCTACAATGAGCAGTACTTC.

The chain couples TRBV5-1 to TRBJ2-2; no firm D call. The V end lost 0 bases, the J end lost 7 bases, and 13 bases lay between the germline ends. This CDR3 is 15 amino acids long. Germline CDR1 reads SGHRS; CDR2 reads YFSETQ. The CDR3 nucleotides read TGCGCCAGCAGCTTGGAGGCGAGATCGGGCGGGGAGCTGTTTTTT. Translating it yields CASSLEARSGGELFF.

In its sample, this clonotype was seen once. The chain carries TRBV27 and TRBJ2-1; 7 nucleotides match TRBD2. This CDR3 is 14 amino acids long. CDR1 and CDR2 (germline): MNHEY, SMNVEV (reference sequence). The CDR3 reads CATARDYLLNEQFF. Written as DNA, the CDR3 is TGTGCTACCGCGAGGGACTACCTGTTAAATGAGCAGTTCTTC.

On this clonotype itself: At one end the junction does not follow the germline gene, possibly because of a read error. The chain couples TRBV7-2 to TRBJ2-7; 8 positions agree with TRBD2. Per the germline V gene, CDR1 is SGHTA and CDR2 is FQGNSA. The CDR3 is made up of 15 amino acids. The CDR3 DNA follows: TGTGCCAGCAGCCCCGGGGCAGGACTAGCTTACGAGCGGTACTTC. It yields the protein CASSPGAGLAYERYF. Together with reference TRBV7-2 and TRBJ2-7, the CDR3 gives the full variable domain: GAGVSQSPSNKVTEKGKDVELRCDPISGHTALYWYRQSLGQGLEFLIYFQGNSAPDKSGLPSDRFSAERTGGSVSTLTIQRTQQEDSAVYLCASSPGAGLAYERYFGPGTRLTVT.

This sequence joins TRBV7-9 and TRBJ2-5; TRBD2 matches at 7 bases. Germline CDR1 SEHNR, CDR2 FQNEAQ (reference sequence). Trimming cost V 6 bases and J 11 bases; bases outside gene matches: 12. This CDR3 region has 13 residues. DNA for the CDR3: TGTGCCAGCAGGAACCCGCGGGGGAGGGAGCAGTACTTC. Amino acids: CASRNPRGREQYF.

This clonotype came up a few times. The CDR3 spells CAISPTGAGNEQFF. Here the CDR3 DNA reads TGTGCCATCAGCCCCACAGGGGCGGGGAATGAGCAGTTCTTC. The V call is TRBV10-3, the J call TRBJ2-1; D possibly corresponds to TRBD1 (7 bases). From germline, CDR1 is ENHRY and CDR2 SYGVKD. The CDR3 has 14 amino acids. The germline V and J ends were trimmed by 6 bases and 7 bases, with 16 bases remaining between them.

This sequence joins TRBV29-1 and TRBJ2-3, with D possibly matching TRBD1 (6 bases). Trimming removed 7 bases at V and 2 bases at J, with 13 bases between. The length of the CDR3 is 13 residues. From germline, CDR1 is SQVTM and CDR2 ANQGSEA. DNA for the CDR3: TGCAGCGCCTCAGGGGTCTACACAGATACGCAGTATTTT. As protein: CSASGVYTDTQYF.

The V and J genes are TRBV12-3 or TRBV12-4 and TRBJ1-2; 10 nucleotides match TRBD1. The V segment lost 6 bases and the J segment 6 bases; nucleotides outside the gene matches: 10. CDR3 length: 15 residues. CDR3 coding DNA: TGTGCCAGCAGCCTTCATTACGGGACAGGGGATGGCTACACCTTC. This gives the protein CASSLHYGTGDGYTF.

Note on this clonotype: Mismatch with germline at one junction end may stem from a read error. The J gene is TRBJ2-1, the V gene TRBV6-6; 9 bases fit TRBD1. Germline assignment: CDR1 MNHNY and CDR2 SVGAGI (reference sequence). CDR3 length equals 14 residues. CDR3 region: CASRYSGQGNEQFF. The CDR3 DNA sequence: TGTGCCAGCAGGTACTCCGGACAGGGGAATGAGCAGTTCTTC.

The rearrangement joins TRBV6-5 to TRBJ2-1; TRBD2 aligns across 8 bases. This CDR3 has 15 residues. Germline V gene data show CDR1 as MNHEY and CDR2 as SVGAGI. V was pared by 2 bases and J by 9 bases, with 9 bases of the junction left unmatched. The CDR3 sequence: CASSYVKAGAGEQFF. As DNA, the CDR3 is TGTGCCAGCAGTTACGTCAAAGCGGGGGCTGGTGAGCAGTTCTTC.

V is TRBV6-5 and J is TRBJ2-1; TRBD2 matches at 8 bases. Germline loops: CDR1 MNHEY, CDR2 SVGAGI. This CDR3 has 15 residues. V shed 6 bases, J shed 2 bases, and the junction held 6 bases outside the gene matches. In DNA form, the CDR3 reads TGTGCCAGCAGAAAAACGGGGGGGACCTACAATGAGCAGTTCTTC. This translates into CASRKTGGTYNEQFF.

The J gene is TRBJ2-3, the V gene TRBV6-1; 9 nucleotides line up with TRBD2. Per germline, CDR1 MNHNS and CDR2 SASEGT. Trimming removed 6 bases from V and 4 bases from J; junction bases left unmatched: 17. CDR3 length: 18 residues. As DNA, the CDR3 is TGTGCCAGCAGCCAACGACCCTTAGCGGGGGATTTTGCAGATACGCAGTATTTT. Residues: CASSQRPLAGDFADTQYF.

V usage is TRBV30 and J usage is TRBJ2-1, with 12 bases that match TRBD2. The ends lost 0 bases at V and 8 bases at J; junction bases unmatched: 5. Per the germline V gene, CDR1 is GTSNPN and CDR2 is SVGIG (reference sequence). There are 15 residues in the CDR3. CDR3 nucleotide sequence: TGTGCCTGGAGTGTTAGGACTAGCGGGATCTATGAGCAGTTCTTC. Translated, it gives CAWSVRTSGIYEQFF.